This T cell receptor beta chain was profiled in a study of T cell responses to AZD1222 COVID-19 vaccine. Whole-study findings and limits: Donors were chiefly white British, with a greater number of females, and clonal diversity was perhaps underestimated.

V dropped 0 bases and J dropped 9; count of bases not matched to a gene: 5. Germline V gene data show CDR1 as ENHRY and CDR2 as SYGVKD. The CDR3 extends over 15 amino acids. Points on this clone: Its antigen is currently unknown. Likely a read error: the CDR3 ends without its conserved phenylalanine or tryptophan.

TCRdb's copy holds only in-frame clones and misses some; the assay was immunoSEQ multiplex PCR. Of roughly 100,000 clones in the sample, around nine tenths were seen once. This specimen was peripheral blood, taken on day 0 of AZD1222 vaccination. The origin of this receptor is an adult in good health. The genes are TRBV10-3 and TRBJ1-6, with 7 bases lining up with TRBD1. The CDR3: CAISESTGNSSPLHL. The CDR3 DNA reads TGTGCCATCAGTGAGTCGACAGGGAATAGTTCACCCCTCCACCTT.